The clone carrying this T cell receptor (beta chain) was recorded many times. In the library, unique molecular identifiers were attached to individual cDNA molecules. MiXCR, run by TCRdb on the RACE reads, gives a single entry per CDR3 protein. This repertoire shows about 380,000 distinct CDR3 sequences, about 6% found once; its top ten account for about 5.6%. With V trimmed by 3 bases and J by 6 bases, 17 bases remained unmatched. Looked up from germline, CDR1 is DFQATT and CDR2 is SNEGSKA (reference sequence). The CDR3 sequence is 18 residues long. This sample is drawn from a study of human T cells and chemical hapten exposure. Specified time point: patch test 2, 6 weeks after DPC sensitization. Treatment noted: therapeutic diphenylcyclopropenone sensitization with weekly scalp DPC. Someone pulled total RNA out of unfractionated whole blood.

The TCR comes from a woman aged 18-29 years with alopecia areata. Some clones in this sample may be carry-over from other donors' samples. Sequencing used whole blood, obtained in connection with sensitization to the hapten diphenylcyclopropenone (DPC). The chain uses TRBV20-1 and TRBJ2-1; 10 positions agree with TRBD1. CDR3 amino acids: CSASSSPGQGSHSNEQFF. For the CDR3, the DNA is TGCAGTGCTAGTTCGTCCCCGGGACAGGGGTCCCACAGCAATGAGCAGTTCTTC.